What follows are 22 T cell receptor beta chains derived from one specimen sequenced in a study of OX40 agonist ivuxolimab in advanced cancers. Produced via immunoSEQ multiplex PCR; TCRdb's table is partial and in-frame only. Of tens of thousands of clones in the sample, about 80% were seen once. This specimen was CD4+ or CD8+ T cells sorted from blood, taken in a trial of the OX40 agonist ivuxolimab. The receptors were sampled from an adult with an advanced solid tumor such as melanoma, head and neck, liver or kidney cancer.

This clone was observed a single time. The rearrangement uses TRBV28 and TRBJ1-1, with TRBD1 as a possible D gene (5 bases). Trimming left V 2 bases short and J 0 bases short, with 13 bases between. Germline V lookup: CDR1 MDHEN, CDR2 SYDVKM. This CDR3 has 16 amino acids. CDR3 loop: CASSLSRDAMNTEAFF. Written as DNA, the CDR3 is TGTGCCAGCAGTTTAAGCCGGGACGCCATGAACACTGAAGCTTTCTTT.

The genes are TRBV6-1 and TRBJ2-7; 8 positions agree with TRBD1. Germline V gene lookup returns CDR1 MNHNS and CDR2 SASEGT. The V and J ends lost 6 bases and 2 bases, in that order; junction bases with no gene match: 9. CDR3 length: 15 amino acids. CDR3 region: CASSHDGQGPYEQYF. Written as DNA, the CDR3 is TGTGCCAGCAGCCATGACGGACAGGGCCCCTACGAGCAGTACTTC.

In nucleotides, the CDR3 is TGTGCCAGCAGCCCCCTCCCCGGGACAGGGTCGACCGGGGAGCTGTTTTTT. This sequence encodes CASSPLPGTGSTGELFF. The chain employs TRBV27 and TRBJ2-2, with TRBD1 identical over 9 bases. CDR3 length equals 17 residues. The junction had 13 bases not matched to a gene; V was cut back by 6 bases and J by 5 bases. Looked up from germline, CDR1 is MNHEY and CDR2 is SMNVEV (reference sequence).

The chain recombines TRBV4-1 with TRBJ2-2, with 9 bases that match TRBD2. The trim removed 0 bases at V and 6 bases at J, leaving 5 bases unmatched. The length of the CDR3 is 16 residues. Per the germline V gene, CDR1 is MGHRA and CDR2 is YSYEKL. CDR3 amino acids: CASSQESVAGAGELFF. CDR3 nucleotides: TGCGCCAGCAGCCAAGAAAGTGTAGCGGGGGCCGGGGAGCTGTTTTTT.

The chain joins TRBV7-9 to TRBJ2-4; TRBD2 agrees at 8 bases. The CDR3 covers 15 residues. The germline gives CDR1 SEHNR, CDR2 FQNEAQ (reference sequence). V lost 1 base, J lost 4 bases, and 3 bases stayed unmatched. The CDR3 loop is CASSLVASGKNIQYF. In DNA form, the CDR3 reads TGTGCCAGCAGCTTAGTGGCTAGCGGGAAAAACATTCAGTACTTC.

The chain couples TRBV6-6 to TRBJ2-7, with 9 bases matching TRBD1. The CDR3 covers 13 residues. Losses at the gene ends were 7 bases for V and 5 bases for J; bases not matched to a gene: 6. Germline CDR1 and CDR2: MNHNY and SVGAGI (reference sequence). In DNA form, the CDR3 reads TGTGCCAGCAAGCTCCGGGACAGGGACGAGCAGTACTTC. Amino acid sequence: CASKLRDRDEQYF.

This clone was counted once. V and J are TRBV27 and TRBJ2-7; 11 positions match TRBD1. The CDR3 has 16 amino acids. Germline CDR1 is MNHEY and CDR2 is SMNVEV (reference sequence). J gave up 4 bases and V 6 bases, and 11 bases lay outside the gene matches. The CDR3 loop is CASRKLGQGVLYEQYF. The CDR3 DNA reads as TGTGCCAGCAGGAAGTTGGGACAGGGGGTGTTGTACGAGCAGTACTTC.

The chain has TRBV7-2 and TRBJ2-5, with 8 bases fitting TRBD2. J was trimmed by 4 bases and V by 2 bases; bases with no gene match: 0. The CDR3 contains 13 residues. The germline V gene has CDR1 SGHTA and CDR2 FQGNSA. The CDR3 region is CASSLLAGETQYF. The CDR3 nucleotides are TGTGCCAGCAGCTTACTAGCGGGAGAGACCCAGTACTTC.

The chain employs TRBV27 and TRBJ1-1; D may be TRBD1 (6 bases). The CDR3 has 15 amino acids. Trimming removed 5 bases from V and 4 bases from J, with 17 bases in between. Germline CDR1 is MNHEY and CDR2 is SMNVEV (reference sequence). The CDR3 DNA sequence: TGTGCCAGCAGTGACAGGACTCTTCGAAGCACTGAAGCTTTCTTT. Its translation: CASSDRTLRSTEAFF.

The J gene is TRBJ2-3, the V gene TRBV20-1, with D hard to call. The germline V gene encodes CDR1 DFQATT and CDR2 SNEGSKA (reference sequence). The CDR3 length is 11 residues. V lost 6 bases and J lost 2, with 6 bases in between. Here the CDR3 reads CSALPTDTQYF. CDR3 nucleotide sequence: TGCAGTGCCCTCCCCACAGATACGCAGTATTTT.

The chain has TRBV11-2 and TRBJ1-5, with 10 bases identical to TRBD1. The CDR3 extends over 15 amino acids. CDR1 is SGHAT and CDR2 is FQNNGV in the germline V gene. The junction had 3 bases not matched to a gene; V was cut back by 5 bases and J by 2 bases. CDR3 residues: CASSRDRGGNQPQHF. The DNA of the CDR3 is TGTGCCAGCAGCCGGGACAGGGGAGGCAATCAGCCCCAGCATTTT.

V and J are TRBV25-1 and TRBJ2-3, with a possible D match to TRBD1 (6 bases). CDR3 size: 16 residues. V lost 3 bases and J 0 bases, leaving 13 bases between the germline ends. The germline V gene encodes CDR1 MGHDK and CDR2 SYGVNS. As DNA, the CDR3 is TGTGCCAGCAGTGACACGACAGGCCTAAGCACAGATACGCAGTATTTT. It is translated as CASSDTTGLSTDTQYF.

This clone was observed a few times. This CDR3 is also generated by other DNA sequences in the sample. V usage is TRBV11-2 and J usage is TRBJ2-5; possible D gene TRBD2, 5 bases. Trimming left V 8 bases short and J 2 bases short, with 12 bases between. The length of the CDR3 is 13 residues. CDR1 SGHAT and CDR2 FQNNGV come from the germline V gene. The CDR3 bases are TGTGCCAGCTCCCGGGGAGTTCAAGAGACCCAGTACTTC. Residues: CASSRGVQETQYF. Combining the CDR3 with reference TRBV11-2 and TRBJ2-5 gives the whole variable domain EAGVAQSPRYKIIEKRQSVAFWCNPISGHATLYWYQQILGQGPKLLIQFQNNGVVDDSQLPKDRFSAERLKGVDSTLKIQPAKLEDSAVYLCASSRGVQETQYFGPGTRLLVL.

This clone came up a few times. The chain joins TRBV29-1 to TRBJ1-1; 7 positions match TRBD1. The CDR3 is made up of 13 amino acids. Germline loops: CDR1 SQVTM, CDR2 ANQGSEA. The V and J ends lost 7 bases and 0 bases, in that order; junction bases with no gene match: 5. In nucleotides, the CDR3 is TGCAGCGCCACGGGACAGCTGAACACTGAAGCTTTCTTT. It is translated as CSATGQLNTEAFF.

The J gene is TRBJ2-6, the V gene TRBV12-2; the table's D gene call, TRBD1, was not cross checked with the DNA. TRBV12-2 is designated a pseudogene. The CDR3 consists of 18 residues. CDR3 in DNA: TGTGCAAGTCGCTCAACCCTCACTCAGGTTTCTGGGGCCAACGTCCTGACTTTC. The encoded protein is CASRSTLTQVSGANVLTF.

This chain joins TRBV7-3 and TRBJ2-2, with D perhaps matching TRBD2 (5 bases). The CDR3 is made up of 13 amino acids. The germline V gene has CDR1 SGHTA and CDR2 FQGTGA. The V end was cut by 4 bases, the J end by 3 bases, with 6 bases between. The CDR3 coding sequence is TGTGCCAGCAGCTGGGGAGACACCGGGGAGCTGTTTTTT. Its protein is CASSWGDTGELFF.

This clone was counted a single time. The rearrangement uses TRBV11-3 and TRBJ2-1, with D perhaps being TRBD1 or TRBD2 (5 bases each). Germline values: CDR1 SGHNT, CDR2 YENEEA. V was clipped by 5 bases and J by 5 bases, with 7 bases between them. The CDR3 runs 12 residues. The CDR3 region is CASSEGNNEQFF. The CDR3 nucleotides read TGTGCCAGCAGCGAGGGGAACAATGAGCAGTTCTTC.

The V call is TRBV27, the J call TRBJ2-1; D may match TRBD1 or TRBD2 (5 bases each). Germline assignment: CDR1 MNHEY and CDR2 SMNVEV (reference sequence). With 6 bases removed from V and 6 bases from J, the gap between germline ends came to 15 bases. The CDR3 loop spans 14 amino acids. For the CDR3, the DNA is TGTGCCAGCAGCCCTTCCTGGGACGTCAATGAGCAGTTCTTC. It translates to CASSPSWDVNEQFF.

The V and J genes are TRBV9 and TRBJ1-1; 10 bases agree with TRBD1. This CDR3 has 14 amino acids. Germline CDR1 and CDR2: SGDLS and YYNGEE. The J segment lost 10 bases and the V segment lost 0 bases, leaving 6 bases of the junction unmatched. The CDR3 is CASSVGVGQGVAFF. CDR3 coding DNA: TGTGCCAGCAGCGTAGGAGTCGGACAGGGGGTAGCTTTCTTT.

This chain links TRBV9 with TRBJ2-1; TRBD1 is a possible D gene (6 bases). The CDR3 sequence is 14 residues long. Germline loops: CDR1 SGDLS, CDR2 YYNGEE. Trimming left V 0 bases short and J 5 bases short, with 9 bases between. The CDR3 sequence: CASSVGGQNNEQFF. CDR3 DNA: TGTGCCAGCAGCGTAGGGGGACAAAACAATGAGCAGTTCTTC.

Notes on this clone: Different DNA sequences within this sample yield the same CDR3. V and J are TRBV4-1 and TRBJ1-5; D not resolved. Germline lookup yields CDR1 MGHRA and CDR2 YSYEKL. CDR3 size: 15 residues. V dropped 0 bases and J dropped 4 bases, with 10 bases sitting between them. CDR3 residues: CASSQDLSDNQPQHF. The CDR3 DNA reads TGCGCCAGCAGCCAAGATCTCTCGGATAATCAGCCCCAGCATTTT.

This sequence joins TRBV7-2 and TRBJ2-1, with D perhaps TRBD1 or TRBD2 (5 bases each). Per the germline V gene, CDR1 is SGHTA and CDR2 is FQGNSA. V was clipped by 2 bases and J by 2 bases, with 7 bases between them. The CDR3 loop spans 14 amino acids. Here the CDR3 DNA reads TGTGCCAGCAGCTTACAGGGACCCTACAATGAGCAGTTCTTC. Amino acid sequence: CASSLQGPYNEQFF.